This passage covers 17 T cell receptor beta chains from one sample sequenced in a study of blood T cell repertoires in COVID-19 (dated by TCRdb to about 2020). Library creation used the immunoSEQ multiplex PCR assay. TCRdb holds this immuneACCESS table with in-frame rearrangements only. Some clones are missing; in checked studies, unresolved V genes explain under half, and the rest has no known cause. The sample yields under 300,000 clones; approximately 82% were counted once. The ten biggest clones cover about 1.9% of the sample. Sequenced material: peripheral blood. The receptor source for this set is a young man who had recovered from COVID-19.

The chain is built from TRBV25-1 and TRBJ1-4; tentative D call: TRBD1 (5 bases). The CDR3 extends over 16 amino acids. Deletions cut 2 bases from V and 4 bases from J, with 14 bases between. The germline V gene has CDR1 MGHDK and CDR2 SYGVNS. CDR3 DNA: TGTGCCAGCAGTGAAGGGTCAGGGTTCGGTAATGAAAAACTGTTTTTT. Protein product: CASSEGSGFGNEKLFF.

The chain recombines TRBV7-9 with TRBJ2-3, with TRBD1 matching over 10 bases. The CDR3 has 16 residues. V was pared by 1 base and J by 5 bases, with 6 bases of the junction left unmatched. Germline CDR1 SEHNR, CDR2 FQNEAQ (reference sequence). CDR3 nucleotides: TGTGCCAGCAGCTTAGGAGACAGGGGGCTTCAAGATACGCAGTATTTT. Amino acid sequence: CASSLGDRGLQDTQYF.

The chain has TRBV7-6 and TRBJ1-5; a weak D match, TRBD1 (5 bases). The V end was cut by 0 bases, the J end by 4 bases, with 10 bases between. The germline V gene has CDR1 SGHVS and CDR2 FNYEAQ. This CDR3 is 15 amino acids long. For the CDR3, the DNA is TGTGCCAGCAGCTTAGCAGGCAGGGAAAATCAGCCCCAGCATTTT. This gives the protein CASSLAGRENQPQHF.

The chain carries TRBV18 and TRBJ1-3, with D possibly TRBD1 on 6 matching bases. CDR3 size: 15 residues. Trimming removed 3 bases at V and 1 base at J, with 10 bases between. Germline V gene lookup returns CDR1 KGHSH and CDR2 LQKENI. This CDR3 is CASSPQTGSGNTIYF. The CDR3 DNA sequence: TGTGCCAGCTCACCTCAGACAGGTTCTGGAAACACCATATATTTT.

The table lists this clone with a count of one. The chain carries TRBV10-3 and TRBJ2-3; 11 nucleotides line up with TRBD2. The J segment lost 6 bases and the V segment lost 8 bases, leaving 7 bases of the junction unmatched. The V gene's germline CDR1 is ENHRY and CDR2 SYGVKD. The CDR3 extends over 14 amino acids. CDR3 residues: CAIRRTSGSDTQYF. In DNA form, the CDR3 reads TGTGCCATCCGGAGGACTAGCGGGTCGGATACGCAGTATTTT.

This clone came up once. J is TRBJ1-2 and V is TRBV7-9; no clear D. Trimming left V 1 base short and J 6 bases short, with 15 bases between. This CDR3 has 15 amino acids. Germline CDR1 and CDR2: SEHNR and FQNEAQ (reference sequence). DNA of the CDR3: TGTGCCAGCAGCTTAGGCGAGGGAGCCATTGATGGCTACACCTTC. This gives the protein CASSLGEGAIDGYTF. Using reference TRBV7-9 and TRBJ1-2 for the parts outside the CDR3, the full variable domain is DTGVSQNPRHKITKRGQNVTFRCDPISEHNRLYWYRQTLGQGPEFLTYFQNEAQLEKSRLLSDRFSAERPKGSFSTLEIQRTEQGDSAMYLCASSLGEGAIDGYTFGSGTRLTVV.

V gene TRBV19 combines with J gene TRBJ1-2; D remains ambiguous. The CDR3 runs 14 residues. Germline V gene sequence: CDR1 LNHDA, CDR2 SQIVND (reference sequence). The V end was cut by 1 base, the J end by 6 bases, with 12 bases between. The chain's CDR3 is CASSIGSTRNGYTF. The CDR3 DNA is TGTGCCAGTAGTATAGGCAGCACCAGGAATGGCTACACCTTC.

This chain uses TRBV7-9 with TRBJ2-3, with TRBD2 identical over 14 bases. This CDR3 is 15 amino acids long. From germline, CDR1 is SEHNR and CDR2 FQNEAQ (reference sequence). The trim removed 4 bases at V and 6 bases at J, leaving 3 bases unmatched. CDR3 region: CASSSTSGGADTQYF. In DNA, the CDR3 is TGTGCCAGCAGCTCGACTAGCGGGGGGGCGGATACGCAGTATTTT.

This chain joins TRBV6-1 and TRBJ2-5, with D possibly being TRBD2 (6 bases). The CDR3 is 13 amino acids. The germline V gene encodes CDR1 MNHNS and CDR2 SASEGT. V was shortened by 6 bases and J by 5 bases, with 13 bases between the two germline ends. The CDR3 region has the DNA TGTGCCAGCAGCAACGGGGGTTTGGAGACCCAGTACTTC. This encodes CASSNGGLETQYF.

This chain links TRBV7-2 with TRBJ1-1; D is ambiguous. The V gene's germline CDR1 is SGHTA and CDR2 FQGNSA. The V end lost 5 bases, the J end lost 2 bases, and 9 bases lay between the germline ends. This CDR3 spans 13 amino acids. CDR3 region: CASSRFGNTEAFF. In DNA, the CDR3 is TGTGCCAGCAGCCGCTTCGGTAACACTGAAGCTTTCTTT. Full variable domain (rest looked up from reference TRBV7-2 and TRBJ1-1): GAGVSQSPSNKVTEKGKDVELRCDPISGHTALYWYRQSLGQGLEFLIYFQGNSAPDKSGLPSDRFSAERTGGSVSTLTIQRTQQEDSAVYLCASSRFGNTEAFFGQGTRLTVV.

V gene TRBV11-1 combines with J gene TRBJ1-6; TRBD1 agrees at 8 bases. CDR1 and CDR2 from the germline V gene are SGHAT and FQDESV (reference sequence). With 3 bases clipped from V and 9 bases from J, the junction kept 1 base outside the gene matches. The CDR3 is made up of 13 amino acids. The CDR3: CASSFTGGSPLHF. DNA of the CDR3: TGTGCCAGCAGCTTTACAGGGGGTTCACCCCTCCACTTT.

This clone came up a few times. The same CDR3 is also encoded by other DNA sequences in this sample. The chain is built from TRBV7-9 and TRBJ2-5; 9 bases fit TRBD2. Germline values: CDR1 SEHNR, CDR2 FQNEAQ (reference sequence). The length of the CDR3 is 14 residues. V lost 2 bases, J lost 4 bases, and 2 bases stayed unmatched. CDR3 residues: CASSLLAGTETQYF. The DNA for the CDR3 is TGTGCCAGCAGCTTACTAGCGGGGACAGAGACCCAGTACTTC.

This rearrangement joins TRBV7-2 to TRBJ1-3, with D perhaps TRBD1 (6 bases). CDR3 size: 14 residues. The V end lost 4 bases, the J end lost 2 bases, and 9 bases lay between the germline ends. The germline V gene has CDR1 SGHTA and CDR2 FQGNSA. CDR3 protein: CASSSPGAGNTIYF. In nucleotides, the CDR3 is TGTGCCAGCAGCTCCCCAGGGGCTGGAAACACCATATATTTT. The whole variable domain, remainder taken from reference TRBV7-2 and TRBJ1-3, is GAGVSQSPSNKVTEKGKDVELRCDPISGHTALYWYRQSLGQGLEFLIYFQGNSAPDKSGLPSDRFSAERTGGSVSTLTIQRTQQEDSAVYLCASSSPGAGNTIYFGEGSWLTVV.

The J gene is TRBJ2-2, the V gene TRBV19; TRBD1 aligns across 8 bases. CDR1 is LNHDA and CDR2 is SQIVND in the germline V gene (reference sequence). V was pared by 5 bases and J by 7 bases, with 12 bases of the junction left unmatched. The CDR3 loop spans 16 amino acids. CDR3 DNA: TGTGCCAGTAGTGACCCCACAGGGGGACATCACGGGGAGCTGTTTTTT. It is translated as CASSDPTGGHHGELFF.

To note about this clone: Relative to the germline gene, one junction end is altered; a read error may explain this. The gene calls are TRBV18 and TRBJ1-1; D gene ambiguous. The CDR3 runs to 15 residues. Per the germline V gene, CDR1 is KGHSH and CDR2 is LQKENI. CDR3 in DNA: TGTGCCAGCTCACCACCTGGGGATTTGTTGGGAGCGATTTTTTTT. This encodes CASSPPGDLLGAIFF.

This sequence joins TRBV5-4 and TRBJ2-3; 9 bases match TRBD2. V lost 4 bases to trimming and J lost 2 bases; unmatched junction nucleotides: 11. The germline gives CDR1 SGHNT, CDR2 YYREEE (reference sequence). The CDR3 is 17 amino acids. CDR3 amino acids: CASSAGRLAGTTDTQYF. The CDR3 bases are TGTGCCAGCAGCGCGGGGAGGCTAGCGGGGACCACAGATACGCAGTATTTT. The whole variable domain, remainder taken from reference TRBV5-4 and TRBJ2-3, is ETGVTQSPTHLIKTRGQQVTLRCSSQSGHNTVSWYQQALGQGPQFIFQYYREEENGRGNFPPRFSGLQFPNYSSELNVNALELDDSALYLCASSAGRLAGTTDTQYFGPGTRLTVL.

The rearrangement joins TRBV10-3 to TRBJ1-1, with TRBD1 matching 11 bases. J lost 5 bases, V lost 5 bases, and 13 bases had no gene match. The CDR3 extends over 17 amino acids. CDR1 and CDR2 from the germline V gene are ENHRY and SYGVKD. CDR3 DNA sequence: TGTGCCATCAGTCCCGGGACAGGGGGGGCGGCCGGGACTGAAGCTTTCTTT. Translation gives CAISPGTGGAAGTEAFF.